The entry that follows covers one T cell receptor (beta chain) sequence. This sample was included in a study of OX40 agonist ivuxolimab in advanced cancers. V was cut by 2 bases and J by 6 bases, with 11 bases left in between. Germline V gives CDR1 SGHVS, CDR2 FNYEAQ. CDR3 size: 14 residues. This table comes from immunoSEQ multiplex PCR, and its TCRdb copy is limited to in-frame clones, with some not included. Of about 5,100 clones listed, 50% to 80% are singletons. The specimen was CD4+ or CD8+ T cells sorted from blood, collected in a trial of the OX40 agonist ivuxolimab. This chain connects TRBV7-6 to TRBJ1-5, with D perhaps TRBD1 (6 bases). The source is an adult with an advanced solid tumor such as melanoma, head and neck, liver or kidney cancer. The CDR3 loop reads CASSLLGGGQPQHF. The CDR3 region has the DNA TGTGCCAGCAGCTTACTTGGAGGGGGTCAGCCCCAGCATTTT.